The rows below give T cell receptor beta chains drawn from one sample of a study of T cells after yellow fever vaccination. Each CDR3 protein is one row after TCRdb ran MiXCR on the 5' RACE reads. Among approximately 300,000 distinct CDR3 sequences listed, 6.8% were seen once. The sample was PBMCs, taken about 49 days after the first yellow fever vaccination. The receptors here all came from a man between 18 and 35 years old who received the YFV17D yellow fever vaccine. Both conserved end residues are part of each CDR3. The order of the fields is CDR3 DNA, CDR3 protein, J gene, CDR3 length, D gene, V gene, clone size. D genes are given only for firm matches. Clone size is not always given. Where it is, it says once, few, many or a class for expanded clones.

cdr3_nt: TGTGCCAGCAGCGTCCTCGGCGGTGGGAATGAGCAGTTCTTC
cdr3_aa: CASSVLGGGNEQFF
j_call: TRBJ2-1
cdr3_length: 14
d_call: .
v_call: TRBV9
clone_size: .

cdr3_nt: TGTGCCAGCAGTTTAGCTGACAGGGGATCTACAGATACGCAGTATTTT
cdr3_aa: CASSLADRGSTDTQYF
j_call: TRBJ2-3
cdr3_length: 16
d_call: TRBD1
v_call: TRBV12-3/TRBV12-4
clone_size: few

cdr3_nt: TGTGCCAGCAGCCTGGGACTCCTTTCCTACGAGCAGTACTTC
cdr3_aa: CASSLGLLSYEQYF
j_call: TRBJ2-7
cdr3_length: 14
d_call: .
v_call: TRBV11-2
clone_size: .

cdr3_nt: TGTGCCAGCAGCGCTTGGTATGATTCACCCCTCCACTTT
cdr3_aa: CASSAWYDSPLHF
j_call: TRBJ1-6
cdr3_length: 13
d_call: .
v_call: TRBV12-3/TRBV12-4
clone_size: few

cdr3_nt: TGTGCCAGCAGTAAGCGACTAGCGGGGGGTCAAGAGACCCAGTACTTC
cdr3_aa: CASSKRLAGGQETQYF
j_call: TRBJ2-5
cdr3_length: 16
d_call: TRBD2
v_call: TRBV6-1
clone_size: few

cdr3_nt: TGTGCTAGTGGTTTAGATCAGGGCTTAGTTCAGTACTTC
cdr3_aa: CASGLDQGLVQYF
j_call: TRBJ2-4
cdr3_length: 13
d_call: .
v_call: TRBV12-5
clone_size: .

cdr3_nt: TGTGCCAGCAGTTACTCGAATAGGGTTGGTAATTCACCCCTCCACTTT
cdr3_aa: CASSYSNRVGNSPLHF
j_call: TRBJ1-6
cdr3_length: 16
d_call: .
v_call: TRBV6-5
clone_size: .

cdr3_nt: TGTGCCAGCAGCGCCTCTTTTCGGGGAAAAGATACGCAGTATTTT
cdr3_aa: CASSASFRGKDTQYF
j_call: TRBJ2-3
cdr3_length: 15
d_call: .
v_call: TRBV7-9
clone_size: few

cdr3_nt: TGTGCCAGCAGCTTAGTGAGGGGGGCAGGGGGAGATGAAAAACTGTTTTTT
cdr3_aa: CASSLVRGAGGDEKLFF
j_call: TRBJ1-4
cdr3_length: 17
d_call: TRBD1
v_call: TRBV11-2
clone_size: few

cdr3_nt: TGTGCCAGTTCCCTTCGGCTAGGTATGAACACTGAAGCTTTCTTT
cdr3_aa: CASSLRLGMNTEAFF
j_call: TRBJ1-1
cdr3_length: 15
d_call: .
v_call: TRBV6-5
clone_size: .

cdr3_nt: TGTGCCAGCAGCTTGGGATCAGGGGGCGGTAATTCACCCCTCCACTTT
cdr3_aa: CASSLGSGGGNSPLHF
j_call: TRBJ1-6
cdr3_length: 16
d_call: TRBD1
v_call: TRBV5-6
clone_size: few

cdr3_nt: TGTGCCAGCAGCTTAGATTACACTTCAGATACGCAGTATTTT
cdr3_aa: CASSLDYTSDTQYF
j_call: TRBJ2-3
cdr3_length: 14
d_call: .
v_call: TRBV11-2
clone_size: few

cdr3_nt: TGTGCCAGCAGCCCCCAGAGGGGATCGTCAAAGTCCCAGCATTTT
cdr3_aa: CASSPQRGSSKSQHF
j_call: TRBJ1-5
cdr3_length: 15
d_call: .
v_call: TRBV6-1
clone_size: few

cdr3_nt: TGTGCCAGCAGTGTCCGGGACCAGAATCAGCCCCAGCATTTT
cdr3_aa: CASSVRDQNQPQHF
j_call: TRBJ1-5
cdr3_length: 14
d_call: .
v_call: TRBV12-3/TRBV12-4
clone_size: .

cdr3_nt: TGTGCCAGCAGTTACTCAGCCATCCGTAACTATGGCTACACCTTC
cdr3_aa: CASSYSAIRNYGYTF
j_call: TRBJ1-2
cdr3_length: 15
d_call: .
v_call: TRBV6-5
clone_size: .

cdr3_nt: TGTGCCAGCAGCCCCACAGGGTTACGAGCTTTCTTT
cdr3_aa: CASSPTGLRAFF
j_call: TRBJ1-1
cdr3_length: 12
d_call: .
v_call: TRBV12-3/TRBV12-4
clone_size: .

cdr3_nt: TGCAGTGCTAGGGGCTGGGGGAGGGCAGATACGCAGTATTTT
cdr3_aa: CSARGWGRADTQYF
j_call: TRBJ2-3
cdr3_length: 14
d_call: TRBD2
v_call: TRBV20-1
clone_size: few